This section outlines one T cell receptor beta chain sequence together with its context. This clonotype was detected a few times. Its antigen has not been determined. Base qualities are missing; no much larger clone stands one base away. This entry belongs to a study of identical twins (dated by TCRdb to 2016 to 2018). Regarding the complete study: The study deep-sequenced TCR alpha and beta repertoires from monozygotic twins, unrelated adults of various ages and cord blood to test whether fetal clonotypes persist. Replicate twin experiments were performed at different times using different library preparation protocols to rule out contamination.

The library was obtained by 5' RACE. Reads for this sample came from an Illumina HiSeq 2000. Template switching introduced a universal primer binding site; the final cDNA contained a unique molecular identifier, enabling accurate counting of TCR cDNA molecules. Specific primers in the conserved constant-segment region were used to synthesize first-strand cDNA for the TCR alpha and beta chains. To control for contamination, each cDNA library was double barcoded with a SMART-Mk sample barcode plus Illumina barcodes. TruSeq adapter sequences, together with Illumina sample barcodes, were added in two successive PCR steps. The Illumina HiSeq platform was used with custom primers to sequence TCR alpha and beta cDNA libraries. The study's processing was this. Unique molecular identifiers were extracted from raw reads with MiGEC, and CDR3 positions were determined with MiXCR. Recombination models were inferred per individual with the repgenHMM and IGoR tools using an EM algorithm. The analysis of shared clonotypes was done with the tcR package in R, with sharing normalized by the product of cloneset sizes. To study raw recombination free of thymic and clonal selection effects, out-of-frame nonproductive sequences were analyzed. In TCRdb, the public reads were trimmed at Q25 with fastp and aligned with MiXCR, with productive beta chains retained. All rows with the same CDR3 protein become a single entry with the most common DNA and genes. In this record, the V and J calls reflect TCRdb's handling and not the investigators' own analysis. The sample table lists about 810,000 distinct CDR3 sequences, 12% of them with a count of one. The top ten clones comprise under 2% of the sample.

Study-wide conclusions, independent of this receptor: The excess sharing between twins in beta out-of-frame sequences was weaker because fewer shared sequences reduced the signal-to-noise ratio. Invariant T cells such as MAIT and iNKT could partly confound zero-insertion analyses, though diverse VJ usage argued against this for most clonotypes. In monozygotic twins, recombination models systematically underestimated out-of-frame TCR alpha sharing, but the models matched the sharing seen between unrelated individuals. Compared with coincidental sharing between unrelated individuals, an excess of low generation-probability sequences was observed among out-of-frame TCR alpha sequences shared between twins. Abundant cord blood beta clonotypes carried fewer insertions; young adult naive repertoires showed a weaker similar trend, while memory repertoires showed none. Because the same donors could not be followed over many years, conclusions were based on cross-sectional statistical analysis.

From the cysteine through the phenylalanine, the CDR3 covers 14 amino acids. CDR3 DNA is the only sequence kept; it has 42 bases, read in frame from the first base. V lost 4 bases and J lost 3 bases, and the count of bases not matched to a germline gene is 3. CDR1 and CDR2, per the germline V gene, are MNHEY and SVGAGI. Every donor in the study was a healthy Caucasian. The twin cohort comprised three pairs of female monozygotic twins, all aged roughly 18 to 30 years. The RNA used for TCR libraries was isolated from peripheral blood mononuclear cells. This sample also belongs to another study, concerning yellow fever vaccine responses in identical twins. The other study reports the following: According to the authors, in identical twins the way T cells responded to vaccination appeared partly convergent and partly personalized. In the study, vaccine-responding T cell clones were precisely tracked in identical twins.

The TCR sequence derives from a woman under 30 in good health. The chain is assembled from TRBV6-5 and TRBJ2-1; TRBD2 matches 7 bases in the middle. The source material was PBMCs. The CDR3 in this case is CASSWGGNYNEQFF. The base sequence is TGTGCCAGCAGTTGGGGGGGGAACTACAATGAGCAGTTCTTC.